A single sample gave rise to the 28 T cell receptor beta chains below, sequenced in a study of T cells in Graves' hyperthyroidism and ophthalmopathy. The CDR3 regions of TCR beta were amplified from RNA transcripts. HTBI primers were employed in a first-round RT-PCR of the TCR CDR3. Using its own MiXCR run on the multiplex PCR reads, TCRdb lists one record per CDR3 protein. The data show over 450,000 distinct CDR3 sequences, roughly 15% seen once. Input material: blood. The receptor source for this set is a woman aged 18-35 years with Graves' ophthalmopathy.

The chain employs TRBV30 and TRBJ1-2; D gene ambiguous. CDR1 and CDR2 (germline): GTSNPN, SVGIG (reference sequence). The CDR3 runs to 15 residues. Deletions cut 0 bases from V and 6 bases from J, with 17 bases between. CDR3 protein: CAWSVAPTHRHGYTF. CDR3 coding DNA: TGTGCCTGGAGTGTTGCCCCCACCCATCGACATGGCTACACCTTC.

This clonotype was detected ten times or more. This sequence joins TRBV11-3 and TRBJ2-3; 8 nucleotides align to TRBD2. CDR1 is SGHNT, CDR2 YENEEA, per germline. The CDR3 covers 16 residues. The CDR3 region is CSSRDTSGYLTDTQYF. The DNA for the CDR3 is TGTAGTTCCCGGGATACTAGCGGTTATCTGACAGATACGCAGTATTTT.

About this clonotype: One base away lies a much larger clone, so this may be a sequencing read error. No conserved phenylalanine or tryptophan ends this CDR3, so it is likely a read error. V usage is TRBV6-1 and J usage is TRBJ1-1; D not resolved. The germline V gene encodes CDR1 MNHNS and CDR2 SASEGT. V was trimmed by 4 bases and J by 1 base, leaving 7 bases between them. The CDR3 totals 13 residues. The CDR3 nucleotides are TGTGCCAGCAGTGCTGCACCGAACACTGAAGCTTTCCTT. Residues: CASSAAPNTEAFL.

This clonotype was counted at least ten times. The chain uses TRBV20-1 and TRBJ2-5; 11 nucleotides agree with TRBD2. Germline assignment: CDR1 DFQATT and CDR2 SNEGSKA (reference sequence). With V trimmed by 3 bases and J by 5 bases, 5 bases remained unmatched. The CDR3 is made up of 14 amino acids. The chain's CDR3 is CSASTSGSSETQYF. The DNA for the CDR3 is TGCAGTGCTAGTACTAGCGGGAGTTCTGAGACCCAGTACTTC.

This chain joins TRBV4-1 and TRBJ2-3; D remains unclear. This CDR3 spans 15 amino acids. Germline CDR1 and CDR2: MGHRA and YSYEKL. Trimming removed 1 base from V and 0 bases from J, with 8 bases in between. DNA of the CDR3: TGCGCCAGCAGCCAAGTACAAGTAAGCACAGATACGCAGTATTTT. The encoded protein is CASSQVQVSTDTQYF.

This clonotype was counted many times. This rearrangement joins TRBV5-1 to TRBJ2-7; 7 bases map to TRBD2. CDR1 is SGHRS, CDR2 YFSETQ, per germline. The J segment lost 1 base and the V segment lost 3 bases, leaving 10 bases of the junction unmatched. The CDR3 length is 16 residues. The CDR3 DNA reads as TGCGCCAGCAGCTCGGGAGGCGGGACGGATTCCTACGAGCAGTACTTC. Its protein is CASSSGGGTDSYEQYF.

This clonotype showed up many times. The J gene is TRBJ2-7, the V gene TRBV6-5; TRBD1 agrees at 7 bases. The CDR3 has 15 residues. The V segment lost 2 bases and the J segment 3 bases; nucleotides outside the gene matches: 7. CDR1 and CDR2 (germline): MNHEY, SVGAGI. The CDR3 loop reads CASSYGTDSNYEQYF. In nucleotides, the CDR3 is TGTGCCAGCAGTTACGGGACAGACAGTAACTACGAGCAGTACTTC.

The table lists this clonotype with many counts. The chain links TRBV28 to TRBJ2-1; D may be TRBD1 or TRBD2 (5 bases each). The V end lost 4 bases, the J end lost 8 bases, and 15 bases lay between the germline ends. Germline CDR1 reads MDHEN; CDR2 reads SYDVKM. This CDR3 is built from 14 residues. CDR3 DNA sequence: TGTGCCAGCAGTTCGTGGGGGATTGGGGATGAGCAGTTCTTC. Translated, it gives CASSSWGIGDEQFF.

This clonotype was detected many times. CDR3 DNA sequence: TGCAGTGCTTCGGACAGGGGACAAGAGCAGTACTTC. As protein: CSASDRGQEQYF. The gene calls are TRBV20-1 and TRBJ2-7, with 9 bases aligning to TRBD1. Germline values: CDR1 DFQATT, CDR2 SNEGSKA (reference sequence). The CDR3 consists of 12 residues. With 5 bases clipped from V and 7 bases from J, the junction kept 6 bases outside the gene matches.

The chain couples TRBV6-2 or TRBV6-3 to TRBJ2-7; D is undetermined. Trimming removed 2 bases at V and 5 bases at J, with 10 bases between. This CDR3 is built from 13 residues. Germline assignment: CDR1 MNHEY and CDR2 SVGEGT. The CDR3, as DNA: TGTGCCAGCAGTTACATTCTCTTGAACGAGCAGTACTTC. Its protein is CASSYILLNEQYF.

This clonotype came up a few times. At one of its ends the junction is not consistent with the germline gene, which may arise from a read error. The V gene is TRBV2, the J gene TRBJ2-2; 11 bases align to TRBD2. In germline, CDR1 is SNHLY, CDR2 FYNNEI. The CDR3 is 15 amino acids. CDR3 DNA sequence: TGTGCCAGCAGAGCGGGACTAGCGGCCACCGAGGAGCTGTTTTTT. This codes for CASRAGLAATEELFF. The full variable domain, in which reference TRBV2 and TRBJ2-2 provide the parts outside the CDR3, is EPEVTQTPSHQVTQMGQEVILRCVPISNHLYFYWYRQILGQKVEFLVSFYNNEISEKSEIFDDQFSVERPDGSNFTLKIRSTKLEDSAMYFCASRAGLAATEELFFGEGSRLTVL.

V and J are TRBV25-1 and TRBJ1-5, with D uncertain. V lost 4 bases and J lost 7, with 8 bases in between. The CDR3 spans 12 residues. Germline assignment: CDR1 MGHDK and CDR2 SYGVNS. CDR3 DNA sequence: TGTGCCAGCAGTGGTCAGCCGCAGCCCCAGCATTTT. It encodes CASSGQPQPQHF.

This clonotype was detected many times. DNA of the CDR3: TGTGCCAGCAGTCCGGGACAGGGGAAAAACATTCAGTACTTC. Protein sequence: CASSPGQGKNIQYF. This chain uses TRBV12-3 or TRBV12-4 with TRBJ2-4, with TRBD1 matching over 10 bases. The CDR3 has 14 amino acids. Trimming cost V 5 bases and J 4 bases; bases outside gene matches: 2.

This clonotype has a count of ten or more. The chain links TRBV30 to TRBJ2-5; 12 nucleotides line up with TRBD2. Germline lookup yields CDR1 GTSNPN and CDR2 SVGIG (reference sequence). J gave up 5 bases and V 2 bases, and 9 bases lay outside the gene matches. This CDR3 contains 16 residues. CDR3 coding DNA: TGTGCCTGGAGTCCAGGACTAGCGGGATTATGGGAGACCCAGTACTTC. It encodes CAWSPGLAGLWETQYF. Supplemented by reference TRBV30 and TRBJ2-5, the full variable domain reads SQTIHQWPATLVQPVGSPLSLECTVEGTSNPNLYWYRQAAGRGLQLLFYSVGIGQISSEVPQNLSASRPQDRQFILSSKKLLLSDSGFYLCAWSPGLAGLWETQYFGPGTRLLVL.

In its sample, this clonotype was seen many times. The chain uses TRBV28 and TRBJ1-2, with 7 positions matching TRBD1. Germline-derived CDR1 and CDR2 are MDHEN and SYDVKM. V shed 3 bases and J 8 bases; nucleotides not matched to a gene: 6. The CDR3 is 13 amino acids. CDR3 in amino acids: CASSFGDRPGYTF. The DNA for the CDR3 is TGTGCCAGCAGTTTCGGGGACAGACCCGGCTACACCTTC.

This clonotype was detected a few times. The chain links TRBV7-2 to TRBJ1-3, with D unclear. The CDR3 has 15 residues. Germline CDR1 is SGHTA and CDR2 is FQGNSA. V lost 0 bases and J 4 bases, leaving 10 bases between the germline ends. In nucleotides, the CDR3 is TGTGCCAGCAGCTTAGCCCAGTTAATAGGAAACACCATATATTTT. This codes for CASSLAQLIGNTIYF.

This clonotype was found a few times. This chain connects TRBV19 to TRBJ1-1, with 7 bases that match TRBD1. This CDR3 has 17 residues. The V and J ends lost 3 bases and 0 bases, in that order; junction bases with no gene match: 10. The germline CDR1 and CDR2 sequences are LNHDA and SQIVND (reference sequence). This CDR3 reads CASSIMAGGIMNTEAFF. CDR3 sequence (DNA): TGTGCCAGTAGTATTATGGCAGGGGGGATTATGAACACTGAAGCTTTCTTT.

The rearrangement links TRBV28 to TRBJ1-1, with TRBD1 as a possible D gene (5 bases). Germline loops: CDR1 MDHEN, CDR2 SYDVKM. The CDR3 consists of 14 residues. Deletions cut 5 bases from V and 8 bases from J, with 18 bases between. The CDR3 DNA reads as TGTGCCAGCAGTCCCTTAAGAACAGGCGAAGAAGCTTTCTTT. Its translation: CASSPLRTGEEAFF.

This clonotype was seen at least ten times. J is TRBJ1-2 and V is TRBV4-1; D is undetermined. The CDR3 has 14 residues. Looked up from germline, CDR1 is MGHRA and CDR2 is YSYEKL. V was cut by 0 bases and J by 0 bases, with 5 bases left in between. CDR3 residues: CASSQDRTNYGYTF. The CDR3 coding sequence is TGCGCCAGCAGCCAAGACCGTACTAACTATGGCTACACCTTC.

In its sample, this clonotype was seen a few times. J is TRBJ2-3 and V is TRBV6-2 or TRBV6-3; tentative D call: TRBD2 (6 bases). CDR1 and CDR2 from the germline V gene are MNHEY and SVGEGT. CDR3 length: 16 residues. Trimming took 6 bases from V and 2 from J, leaving 18 bases between them. CDR3 region: CASSAVGSGITDTQYF. In nucleotides, the CDR3 is TGTGCCAGCAGCGCCGTGGGTAGCGGTATCACAGATACGCAGTATTTT.

The J gene is TRBJ2-3, the V gene TRBV20-1, with 13 bases identical to TRBD2. The V gene end was trimmed by 5 bases and the J gene end by 4 bases; junction bases not matched to a gene: 9. This CDR3 has 16 amino acids. Germline V gene lookup returns CDR1 DFQATT and CDR2 SNEGSKA (reference sequence). The CDR3 coding sequence is TGCAGTGCTCCCACCACGGGACTAGCGGGACCAGATACGCAGTATTTT. It yields the protein CSAPTTGLAGPDTQYF.

This clonotype was counted between two and nine times. The genes are TRBV19 and TRBJ1-5; D unclear. The CDR3 is made up of 14 amino acids. Trimming took 9 bases from V and 3 from J, leaving 15 bases between them. Germline CDR1 is LNHDA and CDR2 is SQIVND (reference sequence). CDR3 bases: TGTGCCAGCCTTGACATAGGGCTCAATCAGCCCCAGCATTTT. Residues: CASLDIGLNQPQHF. Full variable domain (remainder filled in from reference TRBV19 and TRBJ1-5): DGGITQSPKYLFRKEGQNVTLSCEQNLNHDAMYWYRQDPGQGLRLIYYSQIVNDFQKGDIAEGYSVSREKKESFPLTVTSAQKNPTAFYLCASLDIGLNQPQHFGDGTRLSIL.

Of note for this clonotype: A junction end diverges from the germline sequence, so it may reflect a read error. The chain recombines TRBV28 with TRBJ2-1; TRBD1 might be the D (6 bases). There are 15 residues in the CDR3. Germline values: CDR1 MDHEN, CDR2 SYDVKM. CDR3 DNA: TGTGCCAGCACCCCCCGTGGGGGCTCCTACAATAAGCAGTTCTTC. Amino acids: CASTPRGGSYNKQFF.

For this clonotype: A much bigger clone sits one base away, suggesting this may be a read error. The chain joins TRBV5-1 to TRBJ2-3; no clear D gene. Trimming stripped 3 bases from V and 3 bases from J, with 8 bases between. The CDR3 covers 13 residues. Germline V gene data show CDR1 as SGHRS and CDR2 as YFSETQ. CDR3 residues: CASSSRPTDTQYF. CDR3 coding DNA: TGCGCCAGCAGCTCGCGGCCTACAGATACGCAGTATTTT.

The genes are TRBV4-3 and TRBJ1-2; 9 bases align to TRBD1. The CDR3 contains 16 residues. The V gene's germline CDR1 is LGHNA and CDR2 YSLEER. V was pared by 2 bases and J by 5 bases, with 9 bases of the junction left unmatched. DNA for the CDR3: TGCGCCAGCAGCCAATTACGGACAGGGGAGAATTATGGCTACACCTTC. Translation: CASSQLRTGENYGYTF.

This chain joins TRBV4-3 and TRBJ2-7; D is uncertain. The V end lost 0 bases, the J end lost 3 bases, and 6 bases lay between the germline ends. In germline, CDR1 is LGHNA, CDR2 YSLEER. The CDR3 is 13 amino acids. The CDR3 loop is CASSQDRHYEQYF. The CDR3 nucleotides are TGCGCCAGCAGCCAAGATCGACACTACGAGCAGTACTTC.

At least ten counts were recorded for this clonotype. The chain couples TRBV28 to TRBJ2-7; D assignment may be TRBD1 or TRBD2 (5 bases each). With 6 bases removed from V and 4 bases from J, the gap between germline ends came to 16 bases. Germline lookup yields CDR1 MDHEN and CDR2 SYDVKM. This CDR3 has 14 amino acids. CDR3 region: CASRSQGSGYEQYF. CDR3 sequence (DNA): TGTGCCAGCAGGTCTCAGGGAAGCGGATACGAGCAGTACTTC.

This clonotype has ten or more counts. The chain joins TRBV6-1 to TRBJ2-1; possible D gene TRBD1, 5 bases. The ends were cut back, 7 bases at V and 7 bases at J, with 11 bases in the middle. The CDR3 sequence is 12 residues long. From germline, CDR1 is MNHNS and CDR2 SASEGT. CDR3 region: CASNKGLNEQFF. The CDR3 DNA follows: TGTGCCAGCAATAAGGGGTTGAATGAGCAGTTCTTC.